Below, 25 T cell receptor beta chains from the same sample are listed, as sequenced in a study of regulatory T cells in long-lasting Graves disease. Time point denoted: newly diagnosed GD, antithyroid drugs for less than 3 months. After RNA was extracted from PBMCs, the TCR library was made from it. Both iRepertoire HTBI primers and Arm-PCR of CDR3 regions were used to build the TCR beta libraries. TCRdb reprocessed the multiplex PCR reads with MiXCR, giving one entry per CDR3 protein. Among under 700,000 distinct CDR3 sequences listed, about 16% were seen once. These data were also filed under a second study, of T cells in Graves' hyperthyroidism and ophthalmopathy.

Sequenced here: peripheral blood mononuclear cells (PBMCs), sampled at new diagnosis, from a patient treated with antithyroid drugs. The receptors here all came from a woman aged 40-60 years with Graves disease.

The J gene is TRBJ2-1, the V gene TRBV12-3 or TRBV12-4; no definite D call. The CDR3 is 11 amino acids. Trimming cost V 4 bases and J 9 bases, with 7 bases left between them. CDR3 bases: TGTGCCAGCAGTTCAAACCCTGAGCAGTTCTTC. Its translation is CASSSNPEQFF.

This clonotype was counted ten times or more. The CDR3 DNA follows: TGTGCCAGCAGCCAAGAGGGGGCGTTTGGAACTGAAGCTTTCTTT. Encoded protein: CASSQEGAFGTEAFF. The J gene is TRBJ1-1, the V gene TRBV3-1; weak D call: TRBD1 (6 bases). The CDR3 contains 15 residues. Germline V gene data show CDR1 as LGHDT and CDR2 as YNNKEL (reference sequence). The V end was cut by 0 bases, the J end by 5 bases, with 13 bases between.

V and J are TRBV7-3 and TRBJ2-1, with 13 positions matching TRBD2. Germline V gene lookup returns CDR1 SGHTA and CDR2 FQGTGA. The CDR3 extends over 15 amino acids. The trim removed 5 bases at V and 6 bases at J, leaving 4 bases unmatched. CDR3 in DNA: TGTGCCAGCAGCCCCGGACTAGCGGGGGCCAATGAGCAGTTCTTC. Translated: CASSPGLAGANEQFF.

The chain uses TRBV15 and TRBJ2-1; 9 bases agree with TRBD1. Germline CDR1 LNHNV, CDR2 YYDKDF (reference sequence). The CDR3 length is 16 residues. Trimming took 1 base from V and 5 from J; bases not matched to a gene: 6. Here the CDR3 DNA reads TGTGCCACCAGCAGAGGTACCGGGACAGGGAACAATGAGCAGTTCTTC. Translation: CATSRGTGTGNNEQFF.

As to this clonotype: This may be a read error: a much more frequent sequence differs by one nucleotide. This chain links TRBV28 with TRBJ2-4; 7 bases align to TRBD2. Germline lookup yields CDR1 MDHEN and CDR2 SYDVKM. The CDR3 is made up of 13 amino acids. The DNA for the CDR3 is TGTGTCAGCTGGGGGGGTGCCAAAAACATTCAGTACTTC. Amino acid sequence: CVSWGGAKNIQYF.

This chain connects TRBV6-2 or TRBV6-3 to TRBJ1-1; D is unresolved. V lost 5 bases, J lost 8 bases, and 15 bases lay in between. Germline V gene sequence: CDR1 MNHEY, CDR2 SVGEGT. The CDR3 covers 13 residues. CDR3 nucleotides: TGTGCCAGCAGTGAAAGCCCGGGGAGGGAAGCTTTCTTT. This sequence encodes CASSESPGREAFF.

This clonotype was counted at least ten times. The rearrangement uses TRBV28 and TRBJ2-7; TRBD1 is a possible D gene (6 bases). The CDR3 is 16 residues long. CDR1 is MDHEN, CDR2 SYDVKM, per germline. V lost 8 bases to trimming and J lost 1 base, with 21 bases between them. CDR3 protein: CASSTAGAEGSYEQYF. The CDR3 DNA is TGTGCCAGCTCGACCGCAGGGGCGGAAGGTTCCTACGAGCAGTACTTC.

At least ten counts were recorded for this clonotype. The chain links TRBV3-1 to TRBJ2-3; D gene unclear. CDR3 length: 17 amino acids. Trimming stripped 1 base from V and 3 bases from J, with 17 bases between. CDR1 and CDR2 (germline): LGHDT, YNNKEL (reference sequence). CDR3 protein: CASSQVGLLSGTDTQYF. The DNA of the CDR3 is TGTGCCAGCAGCCAAGTCGGGCTCCTGTCTGGGACAGATACGCAGTATTTT.

This clonotype has a handful of counts. The chain links TRBV12-5 to TRBJ2-7; no firm D call. The CDR3 extends over 16 amino acids. The germline gives CDR1 LGHNT, CDR2 FRNRAP. Between the trimmed V and J ends, which lost 0 bases and 3 bases, there was a span of 15 bases. Here the CDR3 reads CASGLVRSSPIYEQYF. CDR3 sequence (DNA): TGTGCTAGTGGTTTGGTACGGTCCAGTCCCATCTACGAGCAGTACTTC.

This chain uses TRBV4-2 with TRBJ1-3, with TRBD1 identical over 10 bases. The CDR3 has 16 amino acids. Germline CDR1 LGHNA, CDR2 YNFKEQ. With V trimmed by 3 bases and J by 5 bases, 7 bases remained unmatched. The CDR3 is CASSHARDRGRNTIYF. The CDR3 DNA reads TGTGCCAGCAGCCATGCCCGGGACAGGGGTAGAAACACCATATATTTT.

This sequence joins TRBV20-1 and TRBJ2-3, with 7 bases matching TRBD2. The CDR3 consists of 14 residues. Germline V gene lookup returns CDR1 DFQATT and CDR2 SNEGSKA (reference sequence). Trimming cost V 3 bases and J 4 bases; bases outside gene matches: 7. The chain's CDR3 is CSASASGMADTQYF. CDR3 DNA: TGCAGTGCTAGCGCCAGCGGGATGGCAGATACGCAGTATTTT.

This clonotype was recorded a few times. The chain recombines TRBV5-4 with TRBJ2-1; 7 bases match TRBD1. Germline loops: CDR1 SGHNT, CDR2 YYREEE (reference sequence). The trim removed 4 bases at V and 3 bases at J, leaving 7 bases unmatched. The CDR3 has 15 residues. CDR3 loop: CASSQTGNGYNEQFF. In DNA, the CDR3 is TGTGCCAGCAGCCAGACAGGGAACGGCTACAATGAGCAGTTCTTC.

This clonotype was detected ten times or more. This chain connects TRBV5-1 to TRBJ1-2; TRBD1 matches 7 bases. This CDR3 region has 14 residues. CDR1 SGHRS and CDR2 YFSETQ come from the germline V gene. After removal of 4 bases from V and 0 bases from J, the junction contained 3 bases not matched to a gene. The CDR3 protein is CASSDGTANYGYTF. Here the CDR3 DNA reads TGCGCCAGCAGCGACGGGACAGCTAACTATGGCTACACCTTC.

The table lists this clonotype with many counts. The chain has TRBV15 and TRBJ1-1, with D unclear. The CDR3 consists of 16 residues. The germline V and J ends were trimmed by 1 base and 1 base, with 13 bases remaining between them. CDR1 is LNHNV, CDR2 YYDKDF, per germline (reference sequence). CDR3 loop: CATSRGVEASNTEAFF. CDR3 DNA sequence: TGTGCCACCAGCAGAGGCGTCGAGGCTTCGAACACTGAAGCTTTCTTT.

This clonotype showed up many times. The chain carries TRBV7-9 and TRBJ2-7; TRBD2 matches at 13 bases. J was trimmed by 4 bases and V by 4 bases; bases with no gene match: 1. Germline V CDR1 and CDR2: SEHNR, FQNEAQ (reference sequence). CDR3 length: 14 amino acids. CDR3 amino acids: CASSSTSGGYEQYF. Here the CDR3 DNA reads TGTGCCAGCAGCTCGACTAGCGGGGGGTACGAGCAGTACTTC.

The chain couples TRBV6-5 to TRBJ2-5; 10 nucleotides line up with TRBD1. This CDR3 is built from 15 residues. With V trimmed by 2 bases and J by 5 bases, 5 bases remained unmatched. The V gene's germline CDR1 is MNHEY and CDR2 SVGAGI. The CDR3 nucleotides read TGTGCCAGCAGTTACACGACAGGGGGCAGGGAGACCCAGTACTTC. Protein sequence: CASSYTTGGRETQYF.

V usage is TRBV6-1 and J usage is TRBJ2-1; D is possibly TRBD1 (5 bases). CDR3 length: 15 amino acids. In germline, CDR1 is MNHNS, CDR2 SASEGT. Trimming took 6 bases from V and 6 from J, leaving 18 bases between them. This chain's CDR3 is CASSQKGLGLNEQFF. The CDR3 region has the DNA TGTGCCAGCAGCCAAAAGGGGTTAGGGCTCAATGAGCAGTTCTTC.

V is TRBV5-6 and J is TRBJ2-7; 9 bases align to TRBD1. V dropped 5 bases and J dropped 5; count of bases not matched to a gene: 5. The CDR3 totals 13 residues. Germline lookup yields CDR1 SGHDT and CDR2 YYEEEE. CDR3: CASSWDRVNEQYF. The DNA for the CDR3 is TGTGCCAGCAGTTGGGACAGGGTAAACGAGCAGTACTTC.

The table lists this clonotype with many counts. This chain joins TRBV12-3 or TRBV12-4 and TRBJ2-3; possible D gene TRBD1, 7 bases. Trimming left V 6 bases short and J 4 bases short, with 17 bases between. This CDR3 spans 15 amino acids. The CDR3 nucleotides are TGTGCCAGCAGCTCCAGACAGGGAGGAGCAGATACGCAGTATTTT. Residues: CASSSRQGGADTQYF.

Comment on this clonotype: The likely explanation is a read error, given a far larger clone one base away. The final CDR3 position lacks the conserved phenylalanine or tryptophan, pointing to a likely read error. CDR3 sequence (DNA): TGTGCCAGCAGTTTTGACAGGGGGTTCGATGAGCAGTTCCTC. It translates to CASSFDRGFDEQFL. This sequence joins TRBV27 and TRBJ2-1; 9 nucleotides match TRBD1. V gave up 3 bases and J gave up 8 bases; unmatched junction bases: 5. The CDR3 loop spans 14 amino acids. Germline values: CDR1 MNHEY, CDR2 SMNVEV (reference sequence).

There are a few counts of this clonotype. The chain couples TRBV2 to TRBJ1-6; D gene ambiguous. CDR1 is SNHLY and CDR2 is FYNNEI in the germline V gene. V gave up 7 bases and J gave up 6 bases, with 10 bases separating them. This CDR3 contains 13 residues. This CDR3 is CASKSQINSPLHF. CDR3 bases: TGTGCCAGCAAATCCCAGATTAATTCACCCCTCCACTTT.

This clonotype was counted a few times. Because the CDR3 is missing its conserved closing phenylalanine or tryptophan, this is likely a read error. The chain links TRBV4-1 to TRBJ2-5; 7 bases are shared with TRBD1. The trim removed 4 bases at V and 2 bases at J, leaving 1 base unmatched. This CDR3 is 13 amino acids long. Germline CDR1 is MGHRA and CDR2 is YSYEKL. The CDR3 region is CASSPQGQETQYL. CDR3 DNA: TGCGCCAGCAGCCCACAGGGGCAAGAGACCCAGTACCTC.

The sample holds a few counts of this clonotype. The rearrangement uses TRBV14 and TRBJ1-2; 7 bases align to TRBD1. The CDR3 length is 14 residues. Germline-derived CDR1 and CDR2 are SGHDN and FVKESK. V shed 6 bases, J shed 4 bases, and the junction held 8 bases outside the gene matches. CDR3 amino acids: CASSPHSGGYGYTF. DNA for the CDR3: TGTGCCAGCAGTCCCCATTCAGGGGGCTATGGCTACACCTTC.

The chain carries TRBV11-2 and TRBJ2-3; 10 bases agree with TRBD2. Trimming cost V 5 bases and J 4 bases; bases outside gene matches: 3. CDR3 length: 14 residues. Germline V CDR1 and CDR2: SGHAT, FQNNGV. CDR3 DNA: TGTGCCAGCAGCCGAAGCGGGGGGGCAGATACGCAGTATTTT. This encodes CASSRSGGADTQYF. The whole variable domain, remainder taken from reference TRBV11-2 and TRBJ2-3, is EAGVAQSPRYKIIEKRQSVAFWCNPISGHATLYWYQQILGQGPKLLIQFQNNGVVDDSQLPKDRFSAERLKGVDSTLKIQPAKLEDSAVYLCASSRSGGADTQYFGPGTRLTVL.

Ten or more counts support this clonotype. The CDR3 sequence is CASNGGQGPVYSTQPQHF. The CDR3 DNA is TGTGCCAGCAACGGGGGACAGGGCCCCGTTTACTCGACTCAGCCCCAGCATTTT. This chain connects TRBV2 to TRBJ1-5; TRBD1 aligns across 9 bases. The J segment lost 6 bases and the V segment lost 7 bases, leaving 19 bases of the junction unmatched. Per the germline V gene, CDR1 is SNHLY and CDR2 is FYNNEI. This CDR3 spans 18 amino acids.